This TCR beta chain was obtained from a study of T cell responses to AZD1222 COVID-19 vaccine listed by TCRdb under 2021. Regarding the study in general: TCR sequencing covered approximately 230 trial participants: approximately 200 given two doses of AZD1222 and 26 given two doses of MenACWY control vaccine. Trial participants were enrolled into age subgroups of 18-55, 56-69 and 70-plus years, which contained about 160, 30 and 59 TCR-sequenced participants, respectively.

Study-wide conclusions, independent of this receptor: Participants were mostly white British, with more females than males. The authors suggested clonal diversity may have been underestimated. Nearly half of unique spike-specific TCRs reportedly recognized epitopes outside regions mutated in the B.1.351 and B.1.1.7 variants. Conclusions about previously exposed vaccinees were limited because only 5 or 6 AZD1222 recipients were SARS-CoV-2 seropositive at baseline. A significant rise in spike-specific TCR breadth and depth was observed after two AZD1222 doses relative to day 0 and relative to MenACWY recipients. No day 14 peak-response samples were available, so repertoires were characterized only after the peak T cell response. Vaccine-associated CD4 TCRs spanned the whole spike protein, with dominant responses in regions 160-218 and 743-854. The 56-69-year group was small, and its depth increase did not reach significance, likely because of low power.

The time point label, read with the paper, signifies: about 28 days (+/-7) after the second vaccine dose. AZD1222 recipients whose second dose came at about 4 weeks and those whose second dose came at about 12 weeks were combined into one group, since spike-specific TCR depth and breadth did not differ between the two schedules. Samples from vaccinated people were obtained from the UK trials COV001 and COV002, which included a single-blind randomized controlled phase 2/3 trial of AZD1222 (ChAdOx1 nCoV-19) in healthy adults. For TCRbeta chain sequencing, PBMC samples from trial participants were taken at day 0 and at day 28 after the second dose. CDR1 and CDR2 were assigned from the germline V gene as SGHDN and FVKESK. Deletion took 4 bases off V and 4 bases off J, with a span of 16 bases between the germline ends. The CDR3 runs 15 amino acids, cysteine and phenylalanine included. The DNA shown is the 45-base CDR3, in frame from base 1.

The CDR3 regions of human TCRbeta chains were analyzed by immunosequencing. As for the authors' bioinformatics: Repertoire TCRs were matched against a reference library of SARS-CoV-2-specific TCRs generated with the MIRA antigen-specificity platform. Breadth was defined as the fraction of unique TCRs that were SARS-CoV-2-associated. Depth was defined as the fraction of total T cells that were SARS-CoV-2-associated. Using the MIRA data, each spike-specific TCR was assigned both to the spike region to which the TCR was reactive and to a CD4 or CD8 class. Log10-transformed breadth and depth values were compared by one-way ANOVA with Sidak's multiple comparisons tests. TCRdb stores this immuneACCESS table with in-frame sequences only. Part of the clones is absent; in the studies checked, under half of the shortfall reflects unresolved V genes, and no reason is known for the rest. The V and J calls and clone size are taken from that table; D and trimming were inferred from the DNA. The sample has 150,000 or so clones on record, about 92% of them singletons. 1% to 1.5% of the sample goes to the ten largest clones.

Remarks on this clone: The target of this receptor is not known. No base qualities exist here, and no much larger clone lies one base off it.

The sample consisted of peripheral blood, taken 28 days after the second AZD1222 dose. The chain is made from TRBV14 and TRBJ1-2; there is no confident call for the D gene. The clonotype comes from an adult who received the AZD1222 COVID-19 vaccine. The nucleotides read TGTGCCAGCAGCCCGGGGTCGGGTCGCAGCTATGGCTACACCTTC. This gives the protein CASSPGSGRSYGYTF.